One T cell receptor beta chain is described in this entry. In the original workflow: Amplifying reference gene primers gave estimates of nucleated cell counts. Sequencing used immunoSEQ multiplex PCR; TCRdb keeps in-frame clones, though not all of them. V and J calls and clone size are given by that table; D and trimming were obtained from the DNA. This table holds around 46,000 clones, around 86% found once. The data are from a study of blood T cell repertoires in COVID-19. Study information: Acute and convalescent COVID-19 samples came from the United States, Italy and Spain. PBMCs, B-cell-depleted T cells, or T cells provided the cDNA or gDNA that made up the material.

There are 13 residues in the CDR3. The J segment lost 6 bases and the V segment lost 9 bases, leaving 9 bases of the junction unmatched. CDR1 and CDR2 (germline): LNHDA, SQIVND (reference sequence). The TCR originated in a man aged 55 to 70 with active or convalescent COVID-19. The chain uses TRBV19 and TRBJ2-7; 9 nucleotides line up with TRBD1. Material for sequencing was peripheral blood. CDR3 DNA sequence: TGTGCCAGCCGGGACAGGGATACTTCCGAGCAGTACTTC. Residues: CASRDRDTSEQYF.